These 19 T cell receptor beta chains came from one sample sequenced in a study. Each CDR3 protein gets one entry after TCRdb re-called the RT-PCR reads with MiXCR. The table has about 680,000 distinct CDR3 sequences, 11% to 15% seen once; the top ten hold roughly 3.6%. The sample taken for sequencing was memory CD4+ T cells from blood. These receptors all stem from a female donor in good health, serving as a healthy control.

V and J are TRBV7-2 and TRBJ1-2; tentative D call: TRBD1 (6 bases). The CDR3 length is 14 residues. The germline gives CDR1 SGHTA, CDR2 FQGNSA. As DNA, the CDR3 is TGTGCTACCCTTAAGGGGGGCGGCGTCGTCGGCTACACCTTC. Its protein product is CATLKGGGVVGYTF.

This chain's CDR3 is CASTPYTPTGNTEAFF. The CDR3 DNA reads TGTGCCAGCACCCCCTATACCCCAACGGGGAACACTGAAGCTTTCTTT. The chain links TRBV6-6 to TRBJ1-1; no clear D. V was cut by 7 bases and J by 1 base, with 19 bases left in between. Looked up from germline, CDR1 is MNHNY and CDR2 is SVGAGI (reference sequence). The CDR3 extends over 16 amino acids.

This chain uses TRBV6-1 with TRBJ1-5; D is uncertain. There are 11 residues in the CDR3. Trimming removed 3 bases at V and 5 bases at J, with 2 bases between. Germline V lookup: CDR1 MNHNS, CDR2 SASEGT. This CDR3 reads CASSEDQPQHF. For the CDR3, the DNA is TGTGCCAGCAGTGAGGATCAGCCCCAGCATTTT.

This clonotype appeared many times. The rearrangement uses TRBV6-2 or TRBV6-3 and TRBJ1-1, with TRBD1 identical over 9 bases. CDR1 MNHEY and CDR2 SVGEGT come from the germline V gene. The CDR3 loop spans 14 amino acids. With 4 bases clipped from V and 8 bases from J, the junction kept 8 bases outside the gene matches. The DNA of the CDR3 is TGTGCCAGCAGTTGGGGGACAGGGACGACGGAAGCTTTCTTT. Translation: CASSWGTGTTEAFF.

This clonotype was seen repeatedly, ten times or more. This chain joins TRBV20-1 and TRBJ1-2; D not resolved. The CDR3 runs to 13 residues. Trimming stripped 4 bases from V and 0 bases from J, with 9 bases between. CDR1 is DFQATT and CDR2 is SNEGSKA in the germline V gene (reference sequence). The CDR3 reads CSAKTPTNYGYTF. As DNA, the CDR3 is TGCAGTGCTAAGACACCTACTAACTATGGCTACACCTTC.

As DNA, the CDR3 is TGTGCCAGCAGCTTAGGGGGGTCAACTCAGCCCCAGCATTTT. This translates into CASSLGGSTQPQHF. V is TRBV7-9 and J is TRBJ1-5; possibly TRBD1 for D (5 bases). Trimming removed 1 base from V and 6 bases from J, with 10 bases in between. Germline V lookup: CDR1 SEHNR, CDR2 FQNEAQ (reference sequence). This CDR3 spans 14 amino acids.

The chain joins TRBV12-3 or TRBV12-4 to TRBJ1-4; D is perhaps TRBD1 (6 bases). The CDR3 has 18 residues. The V gene lost 2 bases and the J gene lost 5 bases, with 21 bases spanning the gap. In DNA form, the CDR3 reads TGTGCCAGCAGTTTAAGCCGCCGGTTACCGGGACAAAATGAAAAACTGTTTTTT. Its translation: CASSLSRRLPGQNEKLFF.

This clonotype has a count of ten or more. The chain carries TRBV6-6 and TRBJ2-5, with D possibly being TRBD2 (7 bases). There are 15 residues in the CDR3. V was clipped by 2 bases and J by 7 bases, with 17 bases between them. Per germline, CDR1 MNHNY and CDR2 SVGAGI (reference sequence). The CDR3 loop is CASSYTQRGGATQYF. The CDR3 DNA follows: TGTGCCAGCAGTTACACGCAAAGGGGGGGAGCGACCCAGTACTTC.

This clonotype was seen ten or more times. The V gene is TRBV5-1, the J gene TRBJ2-3; tentatively, D is TRBD1 or TRBD2 (5 bases each). Deletions cut 4 bases from V and 5 bases from J, with 14 bases between. In germline, CDR1 is SGHRS, CDR2 YFSETQ. The CDR3 extends over 14 amino acids. The CDR3 sequence is CASSPGPRGDTQYF. The CDR3 nucleotides read TGCGCCAGCAGCCCGGGACCGCGCGGAGATACGCAGTATTTT. Together with reference TRBV5-1 and TRBJ2-3, the CDR3 gives the full variable domain: KAGVTQTPRYLIKTRGQQVTLSCSPISGHRSVSWYQQTPGQGLQFLFEYFSETQRNKGNFPGRFSGRQFSNSRSEMNVSTLELGDSALYLCASSPGPRGDTQYFGPGTRLTVL.

This clonotype was observed a few times. This chain joins TRBV12-3 or TRBV12-4 and TRBJ2-2; D ambiguous. The V and J ends lost 6 bases and 4 bases respectively, with 9 bases between them. The CDR3 has 13 residues. The CDR3 loop reads CASSPGFTGELFF. In DNA form, the CDR3 reads TGTGCCAGCAGCCCCGGGTTCACCGGGGAGCTGTTTTTT.

This clonotype was counted between two and nine times. The chain employs TRBV4-2 and TRBJ2-1; 12 bases align to TRBD2. This CDR3 region has 18 residues. With V trimmed by 1 base and J by 4 bases, 8 bases remained unmatched. From germline, CDR1 is LGHNA and CDR2 YNFKEQ. The CDR3 spells CASSQVHTGTSGYNEQFF. The CDR3 nucleotides read TGTGCCAGCAGCCAAGTTCACACCGGGACTAGCGGGTACAATGAGCAGTTCTTC.

This chain joins TRBV6-2 or TRBV6-3 and TRBJ2-2; 12 bases are shared with TRBD2. The CDR3 runs 16 residues. Unmatched junction bases numbered 8, after V lost 6 bases and J lost 6 bases. CDR1 and CDR2 (germline): MNHEY, SVGEGT. CDR3 region: CASRSSSGGASGELFF. In nucleotides, the CDR3 is TGTGCCAGCAGATCTTCTAGCGGGGGGGCCTCCGGGGAGCTGTTTTTT.

This clonotype was recorded a few times. The chain is built from TRBV5-1 and TRBJ1-4; no reliable D call. Trimming removed 0 bases at V and 0 bases at J, with 9 bases between. This CDR3 is built from 16 residues. CDR1 and CDR2 (germline): SGHRS, YFSETQ. Written as DNA, the CDR3 is TGCGCCAGCAGCTTGGTTGTCGGCTCAACTAATGAAAAACTGTTTTTT. This encodes CASSLVVGSTNEKLFF.

This clonotype came up a few times. V gene TRBV7-2 combines with J gene TRBJ2-7; possibly TRBD1 for D (6 bases). Germline loops: CDR1 SGHTA, CDR2 FQGNSA. V was shortened by 8 bases and J by 3 bases, with 20 bases between the two germline ends. This CDR3 spans 15 amino acids. DNA for the CDR3: TGTGCCAGCGGCCCCTCATGGGGGCAAGGCTACGAGCAGTACTTC. Protein: CASGPSWGQGYEQYF.

This clonotype has just a few counts. The chain recombines TRBV5-1 with TRBJ1-1, with D uncertain. Deletions cut 0 bases from V and 4 bases from J, with 13 bases between. Germline loops: CDR1 SGHRS, CDR2 YFSETQ. This CDR3 is 15 amino acids long. This CDR3 reads CASSLDLLPGTEAFF. CDR3 nucleotides: TGCGCCAGCAGCTTGGACCTATTACCGGGCACTGAAGCTTTCTTT.

V and J are TRBV7-3 and TRBJ2-1; 8 bases align to TRBD2. The CDR3 runs to 16 residues. CDR1 is SGHTA, CDR2 FQGTGA, per germline. Trimming cost V 0 bases and J 6 bases; bases outside gene matches: 7. This CDR3 is CASSLTSGAYGNEQFF. CDR3 in DNA: TGTGCCAGCAGCTTAACTAGCGGGGCGTATGGCAATGAGCAGTTCTTC.

This clonotype was seen more than once but under ten times. The chain employs TRBV28 and TRBJ2-2; the match to TRBD1 covers 7 bases. The CDR3 spans 14 residues. The germline V gene encodes CDR1 MDHEN and CDR2 SYDVKM. J lost 7 bases, V lost 5 bases, and 7 bases had no gene match. The CDR3 sequence: CASSVHSGGGELFF. The CDR3 coding sequence is TGTGCCAGCAGTGTACACTCAGGGGGCGGGGAGCTGTTTTTT.

This clonotype came up a few times. The chain has TRBV7-2 and TRBJ2-3, with 7 bases aligning to TRBD2. Trimming cost V 8 bases and J 4 bases; bases outside gene matches: 12. The V gene's germline CDR1 is SGHTA and CDR2 FQGNSA. The CDR3 is made up of 15 amino acids. CDR3 in DNA: TGTGCCAGCTCGGGAGGCGCTCGCAGTGCAGATACGCAGTATTTT. It yields the protein CASSGGARSADTQYF.

This clonotype appeared a few times. The chain recombines TRBV20-1 with TRBJ1-6; 8 nucleotides align to TRBD1. CDR1 DFQATT and CDR2 SNEGSKA come from the germline V gene (reference sequence). This CDR3 comprises 14 residues. After removal of 2 bases from V and 9 bases from J, the junction contained 6 bases not matched to a gene. Here the CDR3 reads CSARLTGGGSPLHF. For the CDR3, the DNA is TGCAGTGCTAGACTTACAGGGGGAGGTTCACCCCTCCACTTT.